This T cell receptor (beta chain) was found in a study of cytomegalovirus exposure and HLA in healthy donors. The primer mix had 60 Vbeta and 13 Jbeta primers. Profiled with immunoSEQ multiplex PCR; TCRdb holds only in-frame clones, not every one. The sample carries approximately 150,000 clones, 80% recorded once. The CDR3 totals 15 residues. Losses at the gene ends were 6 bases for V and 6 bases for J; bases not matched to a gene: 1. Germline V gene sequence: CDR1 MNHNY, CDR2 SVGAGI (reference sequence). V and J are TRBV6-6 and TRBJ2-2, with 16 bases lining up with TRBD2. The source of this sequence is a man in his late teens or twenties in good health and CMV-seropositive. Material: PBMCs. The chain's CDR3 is CASRGTSGRAGELFF. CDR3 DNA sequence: TGTGCCAGCAGGGGGACTAGCGGGAGGGCCGGGGAGCTGTTTTTT.